The clone carrying this T cell receptor (beta chain) was found a few times. Treg sorting used a CD4+CD25+CD127-/low gate. Germline-derived CDR1 and CDR2 are SGHRS and YFSETQ. CDR3 length: 13 residues. V was pared by 2 bases and J by 2 bases, with 8 bases between. Constant-region reverse primers amplified full-length variable regions, followed by semi-nested Nested Universal Primer A PCR. One entry per CDR3 protein, called by TCRdb with MiXCR from the 5' RACE reads. The sample lists about 57,000 distinct CDR3 sequences, less than 30% seen once, with roughly 2.2% in the top ten. The sequence was obtained from a female donor with breast cancer. This sequence joins TRBV5-1 and TRBJ2-7; possibly TRBD2 for D (6 bases). The sequenced sample consisted of tumor-infiltrating Tregs sorted from the breast tumor. CDR3 in DNA: TGCGCCAGCAGCTTCGGGAGCCCCTACGAGCAGTACTTC. Its translation: CASSFGSPYEQYF.